The rows below give T cell receptor beta chains drawn from one sample of a study of T cell repertoires in cytomegalovirus infection. Antigen specificity for these receptors is unknown. TCRdb redid the calling of the reads with MiXCR, one entry per CDR3 protein. The table shows about 570,000 distinct CDR3 sequences, with around 40% occurring only once. The source material was cultured PBMCs, sampled from culture after CMV antigen stimulation. These receptors originate from a human donor in good health (CMV status not recorded). Some clones in this sample may be carry-over from other donors' samples. Both conserved end residues are part of each CDR3. The D gene is left open where the match is weak. Clone size is shown for a subset of rows, as once, few, many or a class of expanded clone.

v_gene: TRBV11-2; d_gene: TRBD2; abundance: .; j_gene: TRBJ2-7; CDR3aa: CASSPAGEREQYF; CDR3nt: TGTGCCAGCAGCCCGGCGGGGGAGAGAGAGCAGTACTTC
v_gene: TRBV10-3; d_gene: TRBD2; abundance: once; j_gene: TRBJ2-7; CDR3aa: CAISETSGSSYEQYF; CDR3nt: TGTGCCATCAGTGAGACTAGCGGGAGCTCCTACGAGCAGTACTTC
v_gene: TRBV20-1; d_gene: .; abundance: .; j_gene: TRBJ2-1; CDR3aa: CSPIRLSYNEQFF; CDR3nt: TGCAGCCCCATCCGGCTTTCCTACAATGAGCAGTTCTTC
v_gene: TRBV7-8; d_gene: TRBD1; abundance: .; j_gene: TRBJ2-3; CDR3aa: CASSLGTDRSTDTQYF; CDR3nt: TGTGCCAGCAGCTTAGGGACGGACAGGAGCACAGATACGCAGTATTTT
v_gene: TRBV7-9; d_gene: .; abundance: few; j_gene: TRBJ1-4; CDR3aa: CASSHQAIGTEKLFF; CDR3nt: TGTGCCAGCAGCCATCAGGCTATTGGTACTGAAAAACTGTTTTTT
v_gene: TRBV7-2; d_gene: .; abundance: .; j_gene: TRBJ2-1; CDR3aa: CASSPWAGSYNEQFF; CDR3nt: TGTGCCAGCAGCCCATGGGCGGGATCCTACAATGAGCAGTTCTTC
v_gene: TRBV10-2; d_gene: .; abundance: once; j_gene: TRBJ2-3; CDR3aa: CASSGVASTDTQYF; CDR3nt: TGCGCCAGCTCGGGGGTAGCGAGCACAGATACGCAGTATTTT
v_gene: TRBV19; d_gene: .; abundance: .; j_gene: TRBJ2-1; CDR3aa: CASSLIWGNEQFF; CDR3nt: TGTGCCAGTAGTTTGATCTGGGGCAATGAGCAGTTCTTC
v_gene: TRBV4-3; d_gene: .; abundance: .; j_gene: TRBJ1-4; CDR3aa: CASSHSPTDYNEKLFF; CDR3nt: TGCGCCAGCAGCCATTCACCGACAGACTATAATGAAAAACTGTTTTTT
v_gene: TRBV6-1; d_gene: .; abundance: .; j_gene: TRBJ1-1; CDR3aa: CASLSTEAFF; CDR3nt: TGTGCCAGCTTATCGACTGAAGCTTTCTTT
v_gene: TRBV6-1; d_gene: .; abundance: .; j_gene: TRBJ2-7; CDR3aa: CASRGQGFYYEQYF; CDR3nt: TGTGCCAGCAGGGGGCAGGGTTTTTACTACGAGCAGTACTTC
v_gene: TRBV7-9; d_gene: .; abundance: .; j_gene: TRBJ2-3; CDR3aa: CASSEQHSTDTQYF; CDR3nt: TGTGCCAGCAGCGAACAGCACAGCACAGATACGCAGTATTTT
v_gene: TRBV19; d_gene: .; abundance: .; j_gene: TRBJ1-1; CDR3aa: CASSTKRIGAPLENTEAFF; CDR3nt: TGTGCCAGTAGTACCAAAAGAATCGGGGCCCCTTTGGAGAACACTGAAGCTTTCTTT
v_gene: TRBV7-2; d_gene: .; abundance: many; j_gene: TRBJ2-7; CDR3aa: CASSFDRFAYEQYF; CDR3nt: TGTGCCAGCAGCTTCGACAGGTTCGCCTACGAGCAGTACTTC
v_gene: TRBV12-5; d_gene: .; abundance: few; j_gene: TRBJ2-3; CDR3aa: CASGFSPDTQYF; CDR3nt: TGTGCTAGTGGTTTTAGCCCAGATACGCAGTATTTT
v_gene: TRBV20-1; d_gene: .; abundance: .; j_gene: TRBJ2-2; CDR3aa: CSAKSFGSAKGELFF; CDR3nt: TGCAGTGCCAAGTCCTTCGGGAGCGCTAAAGGGGAGCTGTTTTTT
v_gene: TRBV18; d_gene: .; abundance: few; j_gene: TRBJ1-3; CDR3aa: CASSKSLGSPSSGNTIYF; CDR3nt: TGTGCCAGCTCCAAGAGTCTGGGGTCCCCTTCTTCTGGAAACACCATATATTTT
v_gene: TRBV12-3/TRBV12-4; d_gene: TRBD1; abundance: many; j_gene: TRBJ1-6; CDR3aa: CASSPGTGGSPLHF; CDR3nt: TGTGCCAGCAGCCCCGGGACAGGGGGTTCACCCCTCCACTTT
v_gene: TRBV7-2; d_gene: .; abundance: .; j_gene: TRBJ2-5; CDR3aa: CASSPSNVQETQYF; CDR3nt: TGTGCCAGCAGCCCGTCGAACGTGCAAGAGACCCAGTACTTC
v_gene: TRBV4-1; d_gene: TRBD2; abundance: .; j_gene: TRBJ2-7; CDR3aa: CASSQGRTSGSYEQYF; CDR3nt: TGCGCCAGCAGCCAAGGGAGGACTAGCGGCTCCTACGAGCAGTACTTC
v_gene: TRBV20-1; d_gene: TRBD2; abundance: .; j_gene: TRBJ2-3; CDR3aa: CSAGASGRVRDTQYF; CDR3nt: TGCAGTGCTGGAGCTTCCGGGAGGGTCCGGGATACGCAGTATTTT
v_gene: TRBV7-9; d_gene: .; abundance: .; j_gene: TRBJ2-7; CDR3aa: CASSSSFGQRYEQYF; CDR3nt: TGTGCCAGCAGCTCCTCCTTTGGACAGAGGTACGAGCAGTACTTC
v_gene: TRBV12-3/TRBV12-4; d_gene: .; abundance: .; j_gene: TRBJ2-3; CDR3aa: CASSPGLVGTDTQYF; CDR3nt: TGTGCCAGCAGCCCCGGCCTAGTTGGGACAGATACGCAGTATTTT
v_gene: TRBV12-3/TRBV12-4; d_gene: .; abundance: few; j_gene: TRBJ1-5; CDR3aa: CASSLRPESQPQHF; CDR3nt: TGTGCCAGCAGTTTAAGGCCCGAGAGTCAGCCCCAGCATTTT
v_gene: TRBV6-1; d_gene: .; abundance: few; j_gene: TRBJ2-7; CDR3aa: CASTLGGQVSYEQYF; CDR3nt: TGTGCCAGCACCCTAGGAGGGCAGGTTTCCTACGAGCAGTACTTC
v_gene: TRBV6-1; d_gene: TRBD2; abundance: many; j_gene: TRBJ2-3; CDR3aa: CASSELAGGPQDTQYF; CDR3nt: TGTGCCAGCAGTGAATTAGCGGGAGGGCCTCAAGATACGCAGTATTTT
v_gene: TRBV12-3/TRBV12-4; d_gene: .; abundance: many; j_gene: TRBJ2-3; CDR3aa: CASTPPGSNTQYF; CDR3nt: TGTGCCAGCACTCCCCCGGGGTCGAATACGCAGTATTTT
v_gene: TRBV11-2; d_gene: .; abundance: .; j_gene: TRBJ2-1; CDR3aa: CASSLVTPYNEQFF; CDR3nt: TGTGCCAGCAGCTTAGTGACGCCTTACAATGAGCAGTTCTTC
v_gene: TRBV5-4; d_gene: .; abundance: .; j_gene: TRBJ2-1; CDR3aa: CASSLDGVSEQFF; CDR3nt: TGTGCCAGCAGCCTGGATGGGGTATCTGAGCAGTTCTTC
v_gene: TRBV19; d_gene: TRBD2; abundance: .; j_gene: TRBJ2-5; CDR3aa: CASSIQRGALETQYF; CDR3nt: TGTGCCAGTAGTATCCAGCGGGGGGCCCTGGAGACCCAGTACTTC
v_gene: TRBV3-1; d_gene: .; abundance: .; j_gene: TRBJ2-5; CDR3aa: CASSPGVWETQYF; CDR3nt: TGTGCCAGCAGCCCCGGAGTTTGGGAGACCCAGTACTTC
v_gene: TRBV5-1; d_gene: TRBD2; abundance: .; j_gene: TRBJ2-1; CDR3aa: CASSPPGTSAYNEQFF; CDR3nt: TGCGCCAGCAGCCCACCCGGGACTAGCGCTTACAATGAGCAGTTCTTC
v_gene: TRBV19; d_gene: TRBD1; abundance: .; j_gene: TRBJ2-6; CDR3aa: CASSVTGGGGANVLTF; CDR3nt: TGTGCCAGTAGTGTAACAGGGGGCGGAGGGGCCAACGTCCTGACTTTC
v_gene: TRBV2; d_gene: TRBD2; abundance: .; j_gene: TRBJ2-7; CDR3aa: CASSALRGGSYEQYF; CDR3nt: TGTGCCAGCAGCGCTTTACGGGGGGGCTCCTACGAGCAGTACTTC
v_gene: TRBV7-4; d_gene: .; abundance: .; j_gene: TRBJ2-4; CDR3aa: CASSLPFTAALAKNIQYF; CDR3nt: TGTGCCAGCAGCTTACCATTCACAGCAGCTCTAGCCAAAAACATTCAGTACTTC
v_gene: TRBV7-2; d_gene: .; abundance: few; j_gene: TRBJ2-7; CDR3aa: CASSLRVVRSYEQYF; CDR3nt: TGTGCCAGCAGCTTAAGGGTAGTCCGGTCCTACGAGCAGTACTTC
v_gene: TRBV7-2; d_gene: .; abundance: many; j_gene: TRBJ2-1; CDR3aa: CASSSGPPNEQFF; CDR3nt: TGTGCCAGCAGCTCGGGACCGCCCAATGAGCAGTTCTTC
v_gene: TRBV6-2/TRBV6-3; d_gene: TRBD1; abundance: few; j_gene: TRBJ2-6; CDR3aa: CASSDGQGSPGANVLTF; CDR3nt: TGTGCCAGCAGTGATGGACAGGGATCCCCTGGGGCCAACGTCCTGACTTTC
v_gene: TRBV12-3/TRBV12-4; d_gene: .; abundance: .; j_gene: TRBJ2-3; CDR3aa: CASRNLKSVSDTQYF; CDR3nt: TGTGCCAGCAGGAACTTGAAGTCGGTGTCAGATACGCAGTATTTT
v_gene: TRBV11-2; d_gene: .; abundance: .; j_gene: TRBJ2-2; CDR3aa: CASSLDSAGYGELFF; CDR3nt: TGTGCCAGCAGCTTAGACTCGGCGGGTTACGGGGAGCTGTTTTTT
v_gene: TRBV7-2; d_gene: .; abundance: .; j_gene: TRBJ2-3; CDR3aa: CASNAGPDTQYF; CDR3nt: TGTGCCAGCAACGCGGGCCCAGATACGCAGTATTTT
v_gene: TRBV6-2/TRBV6-3; d_gene: .; abundance: .; j_gene: TRBJ2-2; CDR3aa: CASSYLEVGSGELFF; CDR3nt: TGTGCCAGCAGTTACCTCGAGGTGGGGTCCGGGGAGCTGTTTTTT
v_gene: TRBV7-4; d_gene: .; abundance: once; j_gene: TRBJ1-5; CDR3aa: CASSLGQLAGNQPQHF; CDR3nt: TGTGCCAGCAGCCTGGGGCAGCTCGCCGGCAATCAGCCCCAGCATTTT
v_gene: TRBV2; d_gene: .; abundance: few; j_gene: TRBJ2-1; CDR3aa: CASTTGLAGEQFF; CDR3nt: TGTGCCAGCACCACGGGGCTTGCTGGTGAGCAGTTCTTC
v_gene: TRBV7-2; d_gene: TRBD1; abundance: many; j_gene: TRBJ1-4; CDR3aa: CASRPTGGEKLFF; CDR3nt: TGTGCCAGCAGACCGACAGGGGGAGAAAAACTGTTTTTT
v_gene: TRBV7-2; d_gene: .; abundance: few; j_gene: TRBJ2-7; CDR3aa: CASTPSRGGSYEQYF; CDR3nt: TGTGCCAGCACGCCCTCCAGGGGAGGATCATACGAGCAGTACTTC
v_gene: TRBV6-1; d_gene: TRBD2; abundance: few; j_gene: TRBJ2-1; CDR3aa: CASTPRVAGKSEQFF; CDR3nt: TGTGCCAGCACCCCCAGGGTAGCGGGAAAGAGTGAGCAGTTCTTC
v_gene: TRBV27; d_gene: .; abundance: .; j_gene: TRBJ1-6; CDR3aa: CASRWGYYNSPLHF; CDR3nt: TGTGCCAGCAGATGGGGGTACTATAATTCACCCCTCCACTTT
v_gene: TRBV4-3; d_gene: .; abundance: few; j_gene: TRBJ1-6; CDR3aa: CASAKGSGPRGALHF; CDR3nt: TGCGCCAGCGCGAAGGGATCAGGGCCTCGGGGGGCCCTCCACTTT
v_gene: TRBV6-2/TRBV6-3; d_gene: .; abundance: .; j_gene: TRBJ2-7; CDR3aa: CASSSAGTFSYF; CDR3nt: TGTGCCAGCAGTAGCGCCGGGACCTTCAGCTACTTC
v_gene: TRBV4-3; d_gene: TRBD2; abundance: .; j_gene: TRBJ2-1; CDR3aa: CASSPGLANYNEQFF; CDR3nt: TGCGCCAGCAGCCCGGGACTAGCGAACTACAATGAGCAGTTCTTC
v_gene: TRBV4-3; d_gene: TRBD1; abundance: .; j_gene: TRBJ2-5; CDR3aa: CASSQDKGGSMTQYF; CDR3nt: TGCGCCAGCAGCCAAGATAAAGGGGGCTCGATGACCCAGTACTTC
v_gene: TRBV20-1; d_gene: .; abundance: .; j_gene: TRBJ1-3; CDR3aa: CSARGQNTIYF; CDR3nt: TGCAGTGCTAGAGGTCAAAACACCATATATTTT
v_gene: TRBV20-1; d_gene: TRBD2; abundance: .; j_gene: TRBJ2-2; CDR3aa: CSASGGGPSFNTGELFF; CDR3nt: TGCAGTGCTAGTGGCGGGGGGCCGAGTTTCAACACCGGGGAGCTGTTTTTT
v_gene: TRBV4-1; d_gene: .; abundance: .; j_gene: TRBJ1-1; CDR3aa: CASSQEPLNTEAFF; CDR3nt: TGCGCCAGCAGCCAAGAGCCCTTGAACACTGAAGCTTTCTTT
v_gene: TRBV7-2; d_gene: TRBD2; abundance: .; j_gene: TRBJ2-5; CDR3aa: CASLGGLAGDQLPQETQYF; CDR3nt: TGTGCCAGCTTAGGGGGACTAGCGGGAGACCAGCTGCCTCAAGAGACCCAGTACTTC
v_gene: TRBV7-2; d_gene: .; abundance: .; j_gene: TRBJ2-5; CDR3aa: CASSFQRGPETQYF; CDR3nt: TGTGCCAGCAGCTTTCAGCGTGGCCCGGAGACCCAGTACTTC
v_gene: TRBV7-8; d_gene: .; abundance: .; j_gene: TRBJ2-3; CDR3aa: CASSSFLETTDTQYF; CDR3nt: TGTGCCAGCAGCTCCTTCCTGGAAACCACAGATACGCAGTATTTT
v_gene: TRBV2; d_gene: .; abundance: few; j_gene: TRBJ1-3; CDR3aa: CASREGSGNTIYF; CDR3nt: TGTGCCAGCAGAGAGGGGTCCGGAAACACCATATATTTT